This T cell receptor (beta chain) was recovered during a study of OX40 agonist ivuxolimab in advanced cancers. Study details: Dose-escalation patients had hepatocellular carcinoma, melanoma, renal cell or head and neck cancer. Anti-PD-1, anti-PD-L1 or anti-CTLA-4 therapy given earlier was allowed, and 40% had some.

Here immunoSEQ multiplex PCR was the method, and the copy in TCRdb shows in-frame clones only, minus some. Among roughly 60,000 clones listed, 84% were seen once. V shed 5 bases and J 0 bases; nucleotides not matched to a gene: 5. The CDR3 is 15 amino acids. CDR1 and CDR2 from the germline V gene are SGHNT and YYREEE (reference sequence). The sequencing here drew on CD4+ or CD8+ T cells sorted from blood, taken in a trial of the OX40 agonist ivuxolimab. The chain recombines TRBV5-4 with TRBJ2-1, with 7 bases aligning to TRBD1. This receptor was identified in an adult with an advanced solid tumor such as melanoma, head and neck, liver or kidney cancer. In DNA, the CDR3 is TGTGCCAGCAGGGCAGACAGGGCCTCCTACAATGAGCAGTTCTTC. Residues: CASRADRASYNEQFF.